The rows below give T cell receptor beta chains drawn from one sample of a study of technical replicates of blood from a handful of donors. The data were produced by immunoSEQ multiplex PCR, yet TCRdb's version contains in-frame clones alone and is incomplete. The sample gives 65,000 to 80,000 clones, roughly 97% of which show up once; over 0.2% is in the top ten. The sequenced material came from T cells isolated from PBMCs. These receptors originate from a human donor in good health. The CDR3 runs from the conserved cysteine through the conserved F or W. Fields, in order: V gene, D gene, clone size, J gene, CDR3 DNA, CDR3 protein. D genes are given only for firm matches. The size entry is marked missing in some rows and otherwise reads once, few, many or a size class.

TRBV14	-	-	TRBJ2-7	TGTGCCAGCAGCCAAGACGTGGGCTGGGAGCAGTACTTC	CASSQDVGWEQYF
TRBV5-1	-	-	TRBJ2-7	TGCGCCAGCAGCTTGATGGAGGGGGGGACGTTGGAGCAGTACTTC	CASSLMEGGTLEQYF
TRBV9	-	-	TRBJ2-3	TGTGCCAGCAGCGTAGTCCCGACAGGACCTAGCACAGATACGCAGTATTTT	CASSVVPTGPSTDTQYF
TRBV2	-	-	TRBJ1-1	TGTGCCAGCGGACAGAGCATGAACACTGAAGCTTTCTTT	CASGQSMNTEAFF
TRBV7-9	TRBD2	-	TRBJ2-7	TGTGCCAGCAGCTTAAGCCAACTAGCGGGAGTGTTTGTTTACGAGCAGTACTTC	CASSLSQLAGVFVYEQYF
TRBV4-1	TRBD2	-	TRBJ2-7	TGCGCCAGCAGCCTTGGGCGAGCACTAGCGGCCGAGCAGTACTTC	CASSLGRALAAEQYF
TRBV10-3	-	-	TRBJ2-5	TGTGCCATCAAAGACAGGACCCAACAAGAGACCCAGTACTTC	CAIKDRTQQETQYF
TRBV18	-	-	TRBJ1-1	TGTGCCAGCTCACTAACCCGGGGAGTGCTTACCACTGAAGCTTTCTTT	CASSLTRGVLTTEAFF
TRBV28	TRBD1	-	TRBJ2-7	TGTGCCAGCAGCCACCCACAGGGGAACTCCCTCTACGAGCAGTACTTC	CASSHPQGNSLYEQYF
TRBV5-4	-	-	TRBJ1-1	TGTGCCAGCAGCCCAATTCAGGGGACGAACACTGAAGCTTTCTTT	CASSPIQGTNTEAFF
TRBV7-9	TRBD1	-	TRBJ1-2	TGTGCCAGCAGCTTAGTAGACAGGGGTTATGGCTACACCTTC	CASSLVDRGYGYTF
TRBV10-3	TRBD1	few	TRBJ1-5	TGTGCCATCAGCCCTAGGCAGGGGGTTCAGCCCCAGCATTTT	CAISPRQGVQPQHF
TRBV5-6	TRBD2	-	TRBJ2-1	TGTGCCAGCAGCTTTCAGCTAGCGGGAGGTAATGAGCAGTTCTTC	CASSFQLAGGNEQFF
TRBV2	-	-	TRBJ1-5	TGTGCCAGCAGGCTCTGGCTCAATCAGCCCCAGCATTTT	CASRLWLNQPQHF
TRBV5-4	-	-	TRBJ2-7	TGTGCCAGCAGCTTGGGGGGGCTCTACGAGCAGTACTTC	CASSLGGLYEQYF
TRBV11-1	TRBD2	-	TRBJ2-7	TGTGCCAGCAGCCCGACTAGCGGTACCTACGAGCAGTACTTC	CASSPTSGTYEQYF
TRBV25-1	TRBD1	-	TRBJ1-1	TGTGCCAGTACAGGGGGCGTTAGAAACACTGAAGCTTTCTTT	CASTGGVRNTEAFF
TRBV18	-	-	TRBJ1-1	TGTGCCAGCTCCCCTACGGCAGACATGAACACTGAAGCTTTCTTT	CASSPTADMNTEAFF
TRBV4-2	-	-	TRBJ2-2	TGTGCCAGCAGCCTATTGGCGGGAAACACCGGGGAGCTGTTTTTT	CASSLLAGNTGELFF
TRBV21-1	-	-	TRBJ1-5	TGTGCCAGCAGCAAAGGGACAGGGGGCGATCAGCCCCAGCATTTT	CASSKGTGGDQPQHF
TRBV28	TRBD2	-	TRBJ2-7	TGTGCCATTTCCTCCCGCGGGGGTCCCTCCTACGAGCAGTACTTC	CAISSRGGPSYEQYF
TRBV10-3	-	-	TRBJ1-1	TGTGCCATCAGTGAGTCGGCAGGGACTGAAGCTTTCTTT	CAISESAGTEAFF
TRBV7-3	-	-	TRBJ1-5	TGTGCCAGCAGCCGGGCCGGAGGGCAGCCCCAGCATTTT	CASSRAGGQPQHF
TRBV14	TRBD2	-	TRBJ2-1	TGTGCCAGCAGCCGACGGGCTAGCGGGAGCTACAATGAGCAGTTCTTC	CASSRRASGSYNEQFF
TRBV10-3	TRBD1	-	TRBJ2-1	TGTGCCATCAGTGAGCTAGGACAGGGGGACCTTATGTTTAGCTCCTACAATGAGCAGTTCTTC	CAISELGQGDLMFSSYNEQFF
TRBV5-1	-	-	TRBJ2-7	TGCGCCAGCAGCTTGGTTCAGGGCCCCTACGAGCAGTACTTC	CASSLVQGPYEQYF
TRBV27	TRBD1	once	TRBJ2-3	TGTGCCAGCAAACCGAGACAGGGGTATAGCACAGATACGCAGTATTTT	CASKPRQGYSTDTQYF
TRBV6-5	-	-	TRBJ2-7	TGTGCCAGCAGTTTCGGGGGTTTAAAGCAGTACTTC	CASSFGGLKQYF
TRBV5-4	-	-	TRBJ2-5	TGTGCCAGCAGCTTGGGGGCCTACGATATCCAAGAGACCCAGTACTTC	CASSLGAYDIQETQYF
TRBV20-1	-	-	TRBJ2-6	TGCAGTGCTAGAGATGCGGTCCTGACTTTC	CSARDAVLTF
TRBV6-1	-	-	TRBJ1-1	TGTGCCAGCAGTGATATTGGAAGGGGCACTGAAGCTTTCTTT	CASSDIGRGTEAFF
TRBV30	-	-	TRBJ2-7	TGTGCCTGGAGTCCAGAGACTAGCTCCTACGAGCAGTACTTC	CAWSPETSSYEQYF
TRBV7-3	-	-	TRBJ1-5	TGTGCCAAACAGGGATCGGGGAATCAGCCCCAGCATTTT	CAKQGSGNQPQHF
TRBV13	TRBD2	once	TRBJ2-3	TGTGCCAGCAGTTTAGCGGGAGTCACAGATACGCAGTATTTT	CASSLAGVTDTQYF
TRBV29-1	-	-	TRBJ2-1	TGCAGCGTGGAATCGACTAGCTCCTACAATGAGCAGTTCTTC	CSVESTSSYNEQFF
TRBV28	-	-	TRBJ2-1	TGTGCCAGCAGTTTTAGGTGGGGACTTAACAATGAGCAGTTCTTC	CASSFRWGLNNEQFF
TRBV9	-	-	TRBJ1-4	TGTGCCAGCAGCCCAAACAGGGTCGAGGATGAAAAACTGTTTTTT	CASSPNRVEDEKLFF
TRBV7-8	TRBD2	-	TRBJ2-1	TGTGCCAGCAGCTTTCTCTTGCTGGTAGCGGGATTCTCCTACAATGAGCAGTTCTTC	CASSFLLLVAGFSYNEQFF
TRBV19	-	-	TRBJ2-7	TGTGCCAGTAGTATACGAGGGAACAGCCTCTACGAGCAGTACTTC	CASSIRGNSLYEQYF
TRBV6-5	-	-	TRBJ2-3	TGTGCCAGCAGTTACTCGTCGAATAGCTTGGATACGCAGTATTTT	CASSYSSNSLDTQYF
TRBV2	-	-	TRBJ2-3	TGTGCCAGCAGTGTTGAGGGTCTGAACACAGATACGCAGTATTTT	CASSVEGLNTDTQYF
TRBV5-4	-	-	TRBJ2-1	TGTGCCAGCAGCTCACCCACAAATGAGCAGTTCTTC	CASSSPTNEQFF
TRBV7-2	TRBD1	-	TRBJ1-5	TGTGCCAGCAGCTTATTCGGGGACAGGGGCTATCAGCCCCAGCATTTT	CASSLFGDRGYQPQHF
TRBV6-1	TRBD1	-	TRBJ2-1	TGTGCCAGCAGTGCCCGGGACAGCTCCAATGAGCAGTTCTTC	CASSARDSSNEQFF
TRBV4-1	-	-	TRBJ1-3	TGCGCCAGCAGCCAAGTCAGTAAAGGCGACGCGGGGCTCGACACCATATATTTT	CASSQVSKGDAGLDTIYF
TRBV30	-	-	TRBJ2-2	TGTGCCTTTGACTATCACACCGGGGAGCTGTTTTTT	CAFDYHTGELFF
TRBV21-1	-	-	TRBJ2-1	TGTGCCAGCAGCAACATCGGCAATGAGCAGTTCTTC	CASSNIGNEQFF
TRBV6-6	-	-	TRBJ1-5	TGTGCCAGCAGTTACCGCGTGACAGGCGCCGATCAGCCCCAGCATTTT	CASSYRVTGADQPQHF
TRBV2	-	once	TRBJ1-4	TGTGCCAGAGGGACAAACGTATATGAAAAACTGTTTTTT	CARGTNVYEKLFF
TRBV7-6	-	-	TRBJ1-5	TGTGCCAGCAGCTTAGATCTTAATCAGCCCCAGCATTTT	CASSLDLNQPQHF
TRBV4-1	TRBD2	once	TRBJ2-1	TGCGCCAGCAGCCAAGACATACTAGCGGGAGGCGAATACAATGAGCAGTTCTTC	CASSQDILAGGEYNEQFF
TRBV29-1	-	-	TRBJ1-2	TGCAGCGTTCGGACAGCTTATGGCTACACCTTC	CSVRTAYGYTF
TRBV6-1	-	-	TRBJ1-4	TGTGCCAGCAGTGAATCGAGAGTAAAACTGTTTTTT	CASSESRVKLFF
TRBV9	-	-	TRBJ1-1	TGTGCCAGCAGCTCAAGGGGTTACACTGAAGCTTTCTTT	CASSSRGYTEAFF
TRBV7-9	-	-	TRBJ2-7	TGTGCCAGCAGCTTAGGAGGGGGCGAGCAGTACTTC	CASSLGGGEQYF